A selection of T cell receptor beta chains follows, all from one sample in a study of Ad26.COV2.S vaccination and SARS-CoV-2 variants. Method: immunoSEQ multiplex PCR; TCRdb's copy keeps in-frame clones and lacks some. The table lists roughly 380,000 clones, more than 75% of them singletons. The starting material was peripheral blood, obtained in a trial of Ad26.COV2.S vaccine versus placebo. Receptors originate from a person between 18 and 65 years old who received the Ad26.COV2.S COVID-19 vaccine or a placebo. The CDR3 runs from the conserved cysteine through the conserved F or W. D genes are given only for firm matches. For some rows the clone size is stated as once, few or many, or as a class when expanded; others skip it.

cdr3_length: 15; v_call: TRBV5-5; clone_size: NA; j_call: TRBJ2-1; d_call: NA; cdr3_aa: CASSGDRLALGEQFF; cdr3_nt: TGTGCCAGCAGCGGGGATCGACTGGCGCTTGGTGAGCAGTTCTTC
cdr3_length: 15; v_call: TRBV5-1; clone_size: NA; j_call: TRBJ2-7; d_call: TRBD1; cdr3_aa: CASSRTGQGIYEQYF; cdr3_nt: TGCGCCAGCAGCAGAACGGGACAGGGGATCTACGAGCAGTACTTC
cdr3_length: 15; v_call: TRBV6-5; clone_size: NA; j_call: TRBJ2-5; d_call: NA; cdr3_aa: CASSYSRLGKETQYF; cdr3_nt: TGTGCCAGCAGTTACTCCCGACTAGGGAAAGAGACCCAGTACTTC
cdr3_length: 16; v_call: TRBV7-9; clone_size: NA; j_call: TRBJ2-1; d_call: TRBD1; cdr3_aa: CASSLLGTGAHNEQFF; cdr3_nt: TGTGCCAGCAGCTTATTAGGGACAGGGGCCCACAATGAGCAGTTCTTC
cdr3_length: 14; v_call: TRBV2; clone_size: NA; j_call: TRBJ2-1; d_call: TRBD1; cdr3_aa: CASSDRQGYNEQFF; cdr3_nt: TGTGCCAGCAGTGATAGACAGGGGTACAATGAGCAGTTCTTC
cdr3_length: 18; v_call: TRBV14; clone_size: NA; j_call: TRBJ2-1; d_call: NA; cdr3_aa: CASSQDRLGASSYNEQFF; cdr3_nt: TGTGCCAGCAGCCAAGATCGTTTGGGGGCCAGCTCCTACAATGAGCAGTTCTTC
cdr3_length: 15; v_call: TRBV6-5; clone_size: NA; j_call: TRBJ2-5; d_call: TRBD2; cdr3_aa: CASSYSRAGGETQYF; cdr3_nt: TGTGCCAGCAGTTACTCAAGGGCGGGAGGAGAGACCCAGTACTTC
cdr3_length: 18; v_call: TRBV11-2; clone_size: NA; j_call: TRBJ1-1; d_call: TRBD1; cdr3_aa: CASSLVDSPRQGRTEAFF; cdr3_nt: TGTGCCAGCAGCTTAGTAGACAGCCCCAGACAGGGAAGAACTGAAGCTTTCTTT
cdr3_length: 15; v_call: TRBV9; clone_size: NA; j_call: TRBJ2-1; d_call: TRBD1; cdr3_aa: CASSEGQGAGNEQFF; cdr3_nt: TGTGCCAGCAGCGAAGGACAGGGGGCTGGGAATGAGCAGTTCTTC
cdr3_length: 15; v_call: TRBV6-4; clone_size: once; j_call: TRBJ2-3; d_call: NA; cdr3_aa: CASSVFPARTDTQYF; cdr3_nt: TGTGCCAGCAGTGTGTTCCCAGCTCGCACAGATACGCAGTATTTT
cdr3_length: 15; v_call: TRBV7-6; clone_size: NA; j_call: TRBJ2-7; d_call: NA; cdr3_aa: CASSLGRGAGYEQYF; cdr3_nt: TGTGCCAGCAGCTTAGGTCGGGGGGCGGGTTACGAGCAGTACTTC
cdr3_length: 14; v_call: TRBV7-2; clone_size: NA; j_call: TRBJ2-7; d_call: NA; cdr3_aa: CASSLVGSSYEQYF; cdr3_nt: TGTGCCAGCAGCTTAGTGGGCAGCTCCTACGAGCAGTACTTC
cdr3_length: 14; v_call: TRBV7-2; clone_size: NA; j_call: TRBJ1-5; d_call: TRBD1; cdr3_aa: CASSLKGQAQPQHF; cdr3_nt: TGTGCCAGCAGCTTGAAGGGACAGGCTCAGCCCCAGCATTTT
cdr3_length: 15; v_call: TRBV7-3; clone_size: NA; j_call: TRBJ2-3; d_call: NA; cdr3_aa: CASSTSPSSTDTQYF; cdr3_nt: TGTGCCAGCAGCACATCTCCCTCTAGCACAGATACGCAGTATTTT
cdr3_length: 15; v_call: TRBV7-2; clone_size: NA; j_call: TRBJ1-3; d_call: NA; cdr3_aa: CASSQSLGSGNTIYF; cdr3_nt: TGTGCCAGCAGCCAAAGTTTAGGGTCCGGAAACACCATATATTTT
cdr3_length: 15; v_call: TRBV3-1/TRBV3-2; clone_size: few; j_call: TRBJ2-7; d_call: TRBD1; cdr3_aa: CASSQAGTGPYEQYF; cdr3_nt: TGTGCCAGCAGCCAAGCGGGGACAGGCCCTTACGAGCAGTACTTC
cdr3_length: 16; v_call: TRBV9; clone_size: NA; j_call: TRBJ2-1; d_call: NA; cdr3_aa: CASSVDLGGSYNEQFF; cdr3_nt: TGTGCCAGCAGCGTAGACCTGGGAGGCTCCTACAATGAGCAGTTCTTC
cdr3_length: 12; v_call: TRBV19; clone_size: NA; j_call: TRBJ2-2; d_call: NA; cdr3_aa: CASGDSTGELFF; cdr3_nt: TGTGCCAGTGGAGACAGCACCGGGGAGCTGTTTTTT
cdr3_length: 17; v_call: TRBV2; clone_size: NA; j_call: TRBJ2-1; d_call: NA; cdr3_aa: CASSPTDIGGSYNEQFF; cdr3_nt: TGTGCCAGCAGTCCAACCGATATCGGCGGCTCCTACAATGAGCAGTTCTTC
cdr3_length: 17; v_call: TRBV7-9; clone_size: NA; j_call: TRBJ2-7; d_call: TRBD2; cdr3_aa: CASSPPNLGLDAAEQYF; cdr3_nt: TGTGCCAGCAGCCCCCCCAATCTGGGACTAGATGCAGCCGAGCAGTACTTC
cdr3_length: 16; v_call: TRBV5-5; clone_size: NA; j_call: TRBJ2-5; d_call: NA; cdr3_aa: CASSLERFTDQETQYF; cdr3_nt: TGTGCCAGCAGCTTGGAACGTTTCACAGACCAAGAGACCCAGTACTTC
cdr3_length: 13; v_call: TRBV6-5; clone_size: once; j_call: TRBJ2-2; d_call: NA; cdr3_aa: CASSRGPPGELFF; cdr3_nt: TGTGCCAGCAGCCGCGGGCCCCCCGGGGAGCTGTTTTTT
cdr3_length: 17; v_call: TRBV19; clone_size: NA; j_call: TRBJ2-2; d_call: NA; cdr3_aa: CASSIRGTSPNTGELFF; cdr3_nt: TGTGCCAGTAGTATAAGAGGGACTTCTCCGAACACCGGGGAGCTGTTTTTT
cdr3_length: 13; v_call: TRBV3-1/TRBV3-2; clone_size: NA; j_call: TRBJ2-5; d_call: NA; cdr3_aa: CASSLGWGETQYF; cdr3_nt: TGTGCCAGCAGCTTGGGCTGGGGGGAGACCCAGTACTTC
cdr3_length: 13; v_call: TRBV10-3; clone_size: NA; j_call: TRBJ1-2; d_call: NA; cdr3_aa: CAISDRRADGYTF; cdr3_nt: TGTGCCATCAGTGATCGGAGGGCGGATGGCTACACCTTC
cdr3_length: 13; v_call: TRBV4-1; clone_size: NA; j_call: TRBJ2-7; d_call: NA; cdr3_aa: CASSQGLSYEQYF; cdr3_nt: TGCGCCAGCAGCCAAGGACTCTCCTACGAGCAGTACTTC
cdr3_length: 13; v_call: TRBV19; clone_size: NA; j_call: TRBJ1-6; d_call: NA; cdr3_aa: CASSIVQGSPLHF; cdr3_nt: TGTGCCAGTAGTATAGTGCAGGGATCACCCCTCCACTTT
cdr3_length: 14; v_call: TRBV14; clone_size: NA; j_call: TRBJ2-7; d_call: NA; cdr3_aa: CASSEVPGRYEQYF; cdr3_nt: TGTGCCAGCAGCGAGGTGCCGGGCCGCTACGAGCAGTACTTC
cdr3_length: 17; v_call: TRBV19; clone_size: NA; j_call: TRBJ2-3; d_call: TRBD2; cdr3_aa: CASSTTGLAGPGDTQYF; cdr3_nt: TGTGCCAGTAGTACAACGGGACTAGCGGGGCCTGGGGATACGCAGTATTTT
cdr3_length: 15; v_call: TRBV11-2; clone_size: NA; j_call: TRBJ2-7; d_call: TRBD2; cdr3_aa: CASSLMAGGTYEQYF; cdr3_nt: TGTGCCAGCAGCTTAATGGCGGGGGGGACCTACGAGCAGTACTTC
cdr3_length: 13; v_call: TRBV19; clone_size: NA; j_call: TRBJ1-6; d_call: NA; cdr3_aa: CASSPQKDSPLHF; cdr3_nt: TGTGCCAGTAGTCCACAGAAGGATTCACCCCTCCACTTT
cdr3_length: 17; v_call: TRBV3-1/TRBV3-2; clone_size: NA; j_call: TRBJ1-6; d_call: TRBD1; cdr3_aa: CASSQVWTGPLNSPLHF; cdr3_nt: TGTGCCAGCAGCCAAGTGTGGACAGGCCCCCTTAATTCACCCCTCCACTTT